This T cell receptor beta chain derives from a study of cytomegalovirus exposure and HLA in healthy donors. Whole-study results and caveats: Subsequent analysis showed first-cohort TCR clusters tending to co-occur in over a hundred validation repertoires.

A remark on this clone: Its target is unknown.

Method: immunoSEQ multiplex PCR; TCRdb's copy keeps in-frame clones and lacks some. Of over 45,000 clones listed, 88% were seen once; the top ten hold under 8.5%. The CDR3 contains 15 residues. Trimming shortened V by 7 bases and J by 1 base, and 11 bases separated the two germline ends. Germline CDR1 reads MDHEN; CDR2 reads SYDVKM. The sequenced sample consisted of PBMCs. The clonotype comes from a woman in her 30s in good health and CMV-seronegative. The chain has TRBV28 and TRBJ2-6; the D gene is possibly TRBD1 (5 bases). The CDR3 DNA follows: TGTGCCAGCAACAAAAGGGGATCTGGGGCCAACGTCCTGACTTTC. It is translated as CASNKRGSGANVLTF.